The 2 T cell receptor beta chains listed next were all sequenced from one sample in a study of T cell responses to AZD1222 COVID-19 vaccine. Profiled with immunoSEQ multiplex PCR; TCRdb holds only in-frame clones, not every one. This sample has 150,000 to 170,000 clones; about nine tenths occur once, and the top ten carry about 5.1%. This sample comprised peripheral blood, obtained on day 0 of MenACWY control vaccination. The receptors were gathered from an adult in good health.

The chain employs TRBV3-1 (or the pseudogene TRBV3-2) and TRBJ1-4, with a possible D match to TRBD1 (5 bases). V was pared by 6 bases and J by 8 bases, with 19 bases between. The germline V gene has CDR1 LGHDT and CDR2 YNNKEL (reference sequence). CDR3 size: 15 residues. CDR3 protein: CASSLGGYQGEKLFF. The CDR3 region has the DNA TGTGCCAGCAGTCTCGGGGGATACCAAGGGGAAAAACTGTTTTTT.

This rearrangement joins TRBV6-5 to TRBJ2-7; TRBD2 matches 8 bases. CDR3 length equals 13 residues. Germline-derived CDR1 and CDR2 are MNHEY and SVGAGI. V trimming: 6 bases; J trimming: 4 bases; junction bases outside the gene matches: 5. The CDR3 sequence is CASRLAEQYEQYV. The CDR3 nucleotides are TGTGCCAGCAGACTAGCGGAACAATACGAGCAGTACGTC.